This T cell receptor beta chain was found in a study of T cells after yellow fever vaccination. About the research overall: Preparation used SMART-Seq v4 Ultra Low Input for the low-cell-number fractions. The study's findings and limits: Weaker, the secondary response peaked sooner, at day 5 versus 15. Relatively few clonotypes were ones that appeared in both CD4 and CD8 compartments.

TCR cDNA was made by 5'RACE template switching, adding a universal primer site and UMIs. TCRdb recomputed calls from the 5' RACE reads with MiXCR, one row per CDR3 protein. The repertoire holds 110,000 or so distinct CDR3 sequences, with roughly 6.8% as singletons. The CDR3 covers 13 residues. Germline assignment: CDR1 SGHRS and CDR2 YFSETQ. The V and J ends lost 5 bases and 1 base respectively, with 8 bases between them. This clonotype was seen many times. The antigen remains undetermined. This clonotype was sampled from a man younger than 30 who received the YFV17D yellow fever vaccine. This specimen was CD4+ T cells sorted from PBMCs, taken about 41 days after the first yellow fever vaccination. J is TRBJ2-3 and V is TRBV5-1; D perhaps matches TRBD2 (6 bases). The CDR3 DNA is TGCGCCAGCAGGGAGGGCGGCACAGATACGCAGTATTTT. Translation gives CASREGGTDTQYF.